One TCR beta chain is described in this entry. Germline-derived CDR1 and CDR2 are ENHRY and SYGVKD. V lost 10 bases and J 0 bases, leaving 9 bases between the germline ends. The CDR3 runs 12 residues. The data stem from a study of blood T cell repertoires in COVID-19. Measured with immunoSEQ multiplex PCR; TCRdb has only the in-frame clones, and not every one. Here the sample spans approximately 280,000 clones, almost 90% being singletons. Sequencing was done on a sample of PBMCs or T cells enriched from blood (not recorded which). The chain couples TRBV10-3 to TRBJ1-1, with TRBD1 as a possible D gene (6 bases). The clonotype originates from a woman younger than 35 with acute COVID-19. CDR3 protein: CATKGVNTEAFF. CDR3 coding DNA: TGTGCCACCAAGGGGGTGAACACTGAAGCTTTCTTT.